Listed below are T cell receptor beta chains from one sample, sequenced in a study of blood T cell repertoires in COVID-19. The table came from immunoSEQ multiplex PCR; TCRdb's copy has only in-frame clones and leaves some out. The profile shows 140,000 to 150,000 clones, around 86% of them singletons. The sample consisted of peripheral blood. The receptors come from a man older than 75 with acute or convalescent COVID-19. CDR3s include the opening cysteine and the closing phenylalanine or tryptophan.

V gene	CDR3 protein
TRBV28	CASSTPGQGTGGEQYF
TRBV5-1	CASSLAGVKETQYF
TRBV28	CASSPSGTGGRDTQYF
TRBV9	CASTRTVNNYGYTF
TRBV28	CASSLWAASGAGELFF
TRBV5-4	CASSQSPGTANYNEQFF
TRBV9	CASSTQGAEQFF
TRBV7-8	CASSPAGGFYGYTF
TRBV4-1	CASSHVGQGSGELFF
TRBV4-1	CASSQFRTGPNEQFF
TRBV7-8	CASSLRDRERNQPQHF
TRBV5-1	CASSQAQETQYF
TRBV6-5	CASTIGQGSNQPQHF
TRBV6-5	CASTNRGGNTEAFF